One T cell receptor (beta chain) is described in this entry. This sample stems from a study of blood T cell repertoires in COVID-19. Overall study: Researchers got acute and convalescent COVID-19 samples from the United States, Italy and Spain. Sample material is recorded as cDNA or gDNA derived from T cells, B-cell-depleted T cells, or PBMCs.

Germline V gene data show CDR1 as MDHEN and CDR2 as SYDVKM. CDR3 length equals 14 residues. The ends were cut back, 6 bases at V and 4 bases at J, with 15 bases in the middle. Authors' data handling: Estimated nucleated cell counts came from reference gene primer amplification. This table comes from immunoSEQ multiplex PCR, and its TCRdb copy is limited to in-frame clones, with some not included. The DNA gave D and trimming, while V, J and clone size come from that table. The sample comprises around 61,000 clones, more than 75% of which are singletons, and roughly 3.2% rests with the top ten. The sample was peripheral blood. This clonotype originated in a man between 45 and 60 years old with active COVID-19. J is TRBJ1-2 and V is TRBV28, with D possibly TRBD1 on 5 matching bases. This CDR3 reads CASSLGDSGYGYTF. DNA for the CDR3: TGTGCCAGCAGCCTCGGGGACTCAGGCTATGGCTACACCTTC.